This entry lists 19 T cell receptor beta chains sequenced from one sample in a study of blood T cell repertoires in COVID-19. Method: immunoSEQ multiplex PCR; TCRdb's copy keeps in-frame clones and lacks some. This sample has around 140,000 clones, with approximately 90% found just once. The sample taken for sequencing was peripheral blood. All receptors come from a man aged 50-59 years with active or convalescent COVID-19.

V usage is TRBV19 and J usage is TRBJ2-5; 9 bases line up with TRBD1. The CDR3 totals 14 residues. CDR1 LNHDA and CDR2 SQIVND come from the germline V gene (reference sequence). The V and J ends lost 4 bases and 5 bases, in that order; junction bases with no gene match: 5. CDR3 region: CASSTEQGAETQYF. The CDR3 coding sequence is TGTGCCAGTAGTACAGAACAGGGGGCTGAGACCCAGTACTTC.

This chain uses TRBV18 with TRBJ2-3; TRBD2 aligns across 9 bases. In germline, CDR1 is KGHSH, CDR2 LQKENI. V was clipped by 3 bases and J by 2 bases; unmatched bases: 3. The CDR3 covers 15 residues. The CDR3 bases are TGTGCCAGCTCACCCAGCGGGGGGCACACAGATACGCAGTATTTT. Protein sequence: CASSPSGGHTDTQYF.

This chain links TRBV6-4 with TRBJ2-1; TRBD1 agrees at 9 bases. Germline loops: CDR1 MRHNA, CDR2 SNTAGT. J lost 6 bases, V lost 5 bases, and 8 bases had no gene match. This CDR3 spans 15 amino acids. CDR3 DNA: TGTGCCAGCAGTAGAGAAGGACAGGGGCTCAATGAGCAGTTCTTC. Amino acids: CASSREGQGLNEQFF.

The rearrangement uses TRBV7-2 and TRBJ2-7; 8 bases line up with TRBD1. The germline gives CDR1 SGHTA, CDR2 FQGNSA. Losses at the gene ends were 6 bases for V and 2 bases for J; bases not matched to a gene: 6. The CDR3 has 14 amino acids. In nucleotides, the CDR3 is TGTGCCAGCAGAAGACAGGGGCAAACCTACGAGCAGTACTTC. This sequence encodes CASRRQGQTYEQYF.

This chain links TRBV27 with TRBJ2-7, with a tentative D call TRBD2 (6 bases). V was pared by 8 bases and J by 5 bases, with 19 bases between. There are 14 residues in the CDR3. Per the germline V gene, CDR1 is MNHEY and CDR2 is SMNVEV (reference sequence). DNA for the CDR3: TGTGCCAGCGGAGCCCGGGACTCTTTCGACGAGCAGTACTTC. Its translation: CASGARDSFDEQYF.

The V and J genes are TRBV5-1 and TRBJ1-2, with 7 bases fitting TRBD1. V lost 8 bases to trimming and J lost 3 bases; unmatched junction nucleotides: 13. Germline V gene data show CDR1 as SGHRS and CDR2 as YFSETQ. CDR3 length: 15 amino acids. For the CDR3, the DNA is TGCGCCAGAACCCAACAACAGGGGTTGGACTATGGCTACACCTTC. The encoded protein is CARTQQQGLDYGYTF.

The chain has TRBV28 and TRBJ2-7; 7 bases line up with TRBD2. Germline V CDR1 and CDR2: MDHEN, SYDVKM. CDR3 length: 16 amino acids. V was clipped by 4 bases and J by 0 bases; unmatched bases: 9. DNA for the CDR3: TGTGCCAGCAGTTCCGGACTAGTCCTAAGCTCCTACGAGCAGTACTTC. Translation gives CASSSGLVLSSYEQYF.

The V gene is TRBV4-2, the J gene TRBJ2-1; 13 bases match TRBD2. The CDR3 consists of 16 residues. Germline trimming cut 4 bases from V and 7 bases from J; bases unmatched to any gene: 7. The germline V gene has CDR1 LGHNA and CDR2 YNFKEQ. DNA for the CDR3: TGTGCCAGCAGCCCTTCGACTAGCGGGGGGTTAAATGAGCAGTTCTTC. As protein: CASSPSTSGGLNEQFF.

V gene TRBV18 combines with J gene TRBJ1-1, with D possibly TRBD1 on 6 matching bases. CDR3 length: 14 residues. Germline-derived CDR1 and CDR2 are KGHSH and LQKENI. With 4 bases removed from V and 2 bases from J, the gap between germline ends came to 11 bases. The CDR3 DNA is TGTGCCAGCTCACTTTCCGGGACAAACACTGAAGCTTTCTTT. It translates to CASSLSGTNTEAFF.

The chain employs TRBV11-2 and TRBJ2-1, with D possibly being TRBD2 (5 bases). The V gene lost 1 base and the J gene lost 6 bases, with 13 bases spanning the gap. Germline V gives CDR1 SGHAT, CDR2 FQNNGV. The CDR3 loop spans 15 amino acids. CDR3 sequence (DNA): TGTGCCAGCAGCTTAGGAAGGGTCGGACTCAATGAGCAGTTCTTC. It is translated as CASSLGRVGLNEQFF.

The chain joins TRBV9 to TRBJ1-1; possible D gene TRBD1, 5 bases. Germline loops: CDR1 SGDLS, CDR2 YYNGEE. The CDR3 contains 13 residues. V shed 0 bases and J shed 8 bases, with 11 bases lying between them. The CDR3 is CASSVATSGEAFF. As DNA, the CDR3 is TGTGCCAGCAGCGTAGCGACATCAGGGGAAGCTTTCTTT. The full variable domain, in which reference TRBV9 and TRBJ1-1 provide the parts outside the CDR3, is DSGVTQTPKHLITATGQRVTLRCSPRSGDLSVYWYQQSLDQGLQFLIQYYNGEERAKGNILERFSAQQFPDLHSELNLSSLELGDSALYFCASSVATSGEAFFGQGTRLTVV.

J is TRBJ2-1 and V is TRBV6-6, with D perhaps matching TRBD1 (6 bases). V lost 5 bases and J lost 2, with 13 bases in between. The CDR3 runs 15 residues. CDR1 is MNHNY, CDR2 SVGAGI, per germline (reference sequence). The DNA for the CDR3 is TGTGCCAGCAGTAACCGGGACAACGCCTACAATGAGCAGTTCTTC. Residues: CASSNRDNAYNEQFF.

This chain joins TRBV9 and TRBJ2-7, with D perhaps matching TRBD2 (5 bases). The CDR3 totals 14 residues. The V gene lost 4 bases and the J gene lost 7 bases, with 18 bases spanning the gap. The germline V gene has CDR1 SGDLS and CDR2 YYNGEE. The CDR3 sequence is CASSPEGTAGEQYF. CDR3 nucleotide sequence: TGTGCCAGCAGCCCAGAGGGCACCGCGGGTGAGCAGTACTTC.

This chain joins TRBV11-3 and TRBJ2-2, with D possibly being TRBD1 (6 bases). CDR3 length: 16 amino acids. The germline V gene encodes CDR1 SGHNT and CDR2 YENEEA. V was pared by 3 bases and J by 2 bases, with 13 bases between. CDR3 sequence: CASSFQGSSNTGELFF. The CDR3 DNA sequence: TGTGCCAGCAGCTTTCAGGGGTCCTCAAACACCGGGGAGCTGTTTTTT.

The sample holds one count of this clone. This chain uses TRBV6-5 with TRBJ2-1; D is undetermined. The CDR3 consists of 16 residues. Germline V gene sequence: CDR1 MNHEY, CDR2 SVGAGI. The ends were cut back, 0 bases at V and 6 bases at J, with 15 bases in the middle. This CDR3 reads CASSYSSLQIFNEQFF. The CDR3 DNA reads as TGTGCCAGCAGTTACTCGAGTCTGCAAATTTTCAATGAGCAGTTCTTC.

V and J are TRBV5-6 and TRBJ2-7; D ambiguous. The V end lost 2 bases, the J end lost 5 bases, and 5 bases lay between the germline ends. The CDR3 sequence is 11 residues long. Germline V gene sequence: CDR1 SGHDT, CDR2 YYEEEE. CDR3 DNA sequence: TGTGCCAGCAGCTTACACCACGAGCAGTACTTC. Residues: CASSLHHEQYF.

The rearrangement links TRBV29-1 to TRBJ2-5; possible D gene TRBD1, 6 bases. V was shortened by 3 bases and J by 5 bases, with 10 bases between the two germline ends. This CDR3 region has 12 residues. Germline values: CDR1 SQVTM, CDR2 ANQGSEA. CDR3 nucleotide sequence: TGCAGCGTTGATCTCGACAGGGAGACCCAGTACTTC. This encodes CSVDLDRETQYF.

The gene calls are TRBV30 and TRBJ1-4; tentatively, D is TRBD1 (5 bases). CDR1 is GTSNPN and CDR2 is SVGIG in the germline V gene (reference sequence). Between the trimmed V and J ends, which lost 5 bases and 5 bases, there was a span of 15 bases. CDR3 length: 14 amino acids. The CDR3, as DNA: TGTGCCTGGTCTCCAGACAGCCTAAATGAAAAACTGTTTTTT. Translating gives CAWSPDSLNEKLFF. The variable domain in full, with the rest retrieved from reference TRBV30 and TRBJ1-4, is SQTIHQWPATLVQPVGSPLSLECTVEGTSNPNLYWYRQAAGRGLQLLFYSVGIGQISSEVPQNLSASRPQDRQFILSSKKLLLSDSGFYLCAWSPDSLNEKLFFGSGTQLSVL.

The gene calls are TRBV28 and TRBJ1-4; perhaps TRBD1 as D (6 bases). V lost 6 bases, J lost 8 bases, and 19 bases lay in between. The germline CDR1 and CDR2 sequences are MDHEN and SYDVKM. The CDR3 sequence is 15 residues long. This chain's CDR3 is CASRRRDTGGEKLFF. In nucleotides, the CDR3 is TGTGCCAGCAGACGCCGGGACACGGGAGGGGAAAAACTGTTTTTT.